Listed below are T cell receptor beta chains from one sample, sequenced in a study of shared clonotypes between healthy human individuals. Clones were read by immunoSEQ multiplex PCR, and TCRdb kept only the in-frame ones, dropping some. The sample gives about 2.1 million clones, about 93% of which show up once; roughly 1.7% is in the top ten. Source material: naive CD8+ T cells from PBMCs. All receptors come from a man younger than 35 in good health. Some clones in this sample may be carry-over from other donors' samples. Each CDR3 is given with its conserved first and last residue. Each record gives: V gene, clone size, J gene, D gene, CDR3 protein, CDR3 DNA. The D gene is left open where the match is weak. Clone size is shown for a subset of rows, as once, few, many or a class of expanded clone.

TRBV5-8	-	TRBJ2-7	-	CASTRRATYEQYF	TGTGCCAGCACCCGGAGGGCCACCTACGAGCAGTACTTC
TRBV7-3	-	TRBJ2-7	-	CASSFTGGGLSYEQYF	TGTGCCAGCAGCTTTACAGGGGGAGGGCTTTCCTACGAGCAGTACTTC
TRBV10-2	-	TRBJ2-6	-	CASRKGLSGANVLTF	TGCGCCAGCAGGAAAGGGCTCTCTGGGGCCAACGTCCTGACTTTC
TRBV11-2	-	TRBJ2-2	TRBD2	CASTQARLAENTGELFF	TGTGCCAGCACTCAAGCCCGACTAGCGGAGAACACCGGGGAGCTGTTTTTT
TRBV11-2	-	TRBJ2-7	TRBD1	CASSTGTDEQYF	TGTGCCAGCAGTACCGGGACAGACGAGCAGTACTTC
TRBV9	-	TRBJ2-7	-	CASSVADRISYEQYF	TGTGCCAGCAGCGTAGCCGATAGAATCTCCTACGAGCAGTACTTC
TRBV4-1	-	TRBJ2-7	-	CASSQFGLLGEQYF	TGCGCCAGCAGCCAGTTTGGCCTGCTCGGGGAGCAGTACTTC
TRBV6-1	-	TRBJ2-7	-	CASSEGPLRTYEQYF	TGTGCCAGCAGTGAAGGGCCCCTTAGGACCTACGAGCAGTACTTC
TRBV7-6	-	TRBJ2-6	-	CASSFRGESPGANVLTF	TGTGCCAGCAGCTTCAGAGGGGAGTCCCCTGGGGCCAACGTCCTGACTTTC
TRBV11-1	-	TRBJ2-1	TRBD2	CASSLDRGLAGGGVF	TGTGCCAGCAGCTTAGATAGAGGACTAGCGGGAGGAGGGGTCTTC
TRBV6-4	-	TRBJ2-1	TRBD2	CASSDSWGTSPFF	TGTGCCAGCAGTGACTCTTGGGGGACTAGCCCGTTCTTC
TRBV6-1	-	TRBJ2-7	-	CAGRTSYEQYF	TGTGCCGGCCGGACTTCCTACGAGCAGTACTTC
TRBV27	-	TRBJ1-2	-	CASSFIGANYGYTF	TGTGCCAGCAGTTTCATCGGAGCTAACTATGGCTACACCTTC
TRBV7-9	-	TRBJ1-2	TRBD1	CASSLGSRGVPNYGYTF	TGTGCCAGCAGCTTGGGTTCCAGGGGGGTCCCTAACTATGGCTACACCTTC
TRBV11-3	-	TRBJ2-7	TRBD2	CASSLRAGVASEQYF	TGTGCCAGCAGCTTACGTGCGGGAGTAGCATCCGAGCAGTACTTC
TRBV27	-	TRBJ1-1	-	CASSLVGTGNTEAFF	TGTGCCAGCAGTTTAGTGGGGACCGGGAACACTGAAGCTTTCTTT
TRBV7-2	-	TRBJ2-7	TRBD2	CASSSRTSGSYEQYF	TGTGCCAGCAGCTCCCGGACTAGCGGGAGCTACGAGCAGTACTTC
TRBV25-1	-	TRBJ1-1	-	CASSPGFQGTEAFF	TGTGCCAGCAGTCCAGGGTTTCAGGGCACTGAAGCTTTCTTT
TRBV7-9	-	TRBJ2-1	-	CASSFSLGMDEQFF	TGTGCCAGCAGCTTCTCTCTAGGAATGGATGAGCAGTTCTTC
TRBV28	-	TRBJ1-5	-	CASKKTGNQPQHF	TGTGCCAGCAAGAAGACAGGAAATCAGCCCCAGCATTTT
TRBV4-2	-	TRBJ1-2	-	CASSQVGRNYGYTF	TGTGCCAGCAGCCAGGTAGGACGGAACTATGGCTACACCTTC
TRBV7-6	-	TRBJ2-3	TRBD1	CASSLEDRGSDTQYF	TGTGCCAGCAGCCTAGAGGACAGGGGTTCAGATACGCAGTATTTT
TRBV13	-	TRBJ1-1	-	CASSLTTSHTEAFF	TGTGCCAGCAGCTTAACGACGTCCCACACTGAAGCTTTCTTT
TRBV6-1	-	TRBJ1-1	-	CASSERSRGEAFF	TGTGCCAGCAGTGAAAGAAGTAGGGGTGAAGCTTTCTTT
TRBV13	-	TRBJ1-1	TRBD1	CASSVTGTVNTEAFF	TGTGCCAGCAGCGTTACCGGGACAGTGAACACTGAAGCTTTCTTT
TRBV11-3	-	TRBJ1-4	-	CASSLGPPRGGKEKLFF	TGTGCCAGCAGCTTAGGGCCCCCCAGGGGAGGCAAGGAAAAACTGTTTTTT
TRBV7-9	-	TRBJ1-4	-	CASSPNTNEKLFF	TGTGCCAGCAGCCCAAACACCAACGAAAAACTGTTTTTT
TRBV4-1	once	TRBJ2-7	-	CASRKGAGWAYEQYF	TGCGCCAGCAGAAAGGGGGCGGGATGGGCCTACGAGCAGTACTTC
TRBV28	-	TRBJ2-2	TRBD1	CASSLRTGSLSTGELFF	TGTGCCAGCAGTTTAAGGACAGGGAGTCTGAGCACCGGGGAGCTGTTTTTT
TRBV9	-	TRBJ2-5	-	CASSVGPGVKETQYF	TGTGCCAGCAGCGTAGGACCCGGGGTAAAAGAGACCCAGTACTTC
TRBV4-2	-	TRBJ2-1	-	CASSQGLTIAAYNEQFF	TGTGCCAGCAGCCAAGGTTTGACGATAGCGGCCTACAATGAGCAGTTCTTC
TRBV5-1	-	TRBJ2-7	TRBD1	CASSLGQGVRYEQYF	TGCGCCAGCAGCTTGGGGCAGGGGGTCCGTTACGAGCAGTACTTC
TRBV6-1	once	TRBJ2-6	-	CASRKTGANVLTF	TGTGCCAGCAGGAAAACTGGGGCCAACGTCCTGACTTTC
TRBV7-8	-	TRBJ2-7	-	CASSPRAAPYEQYF	TGTGCCAGCAGCCCCAGAGCAGCTCCCTACGAGCAGTACTTC
TRBV9	-	TRBJ2-6	-	CASSTRGSGANVLTF	TGTGCCAGCAGCACACGGGGCTCTGGGGCCAACGTCCTGACTTTC
TRBV7-9	-	TRBJ2-5	-	CASSRLQETQYF	TGTGCCAGCAGCCGACTACAAGAGACCCAGTACTTC
TRBV7-2	once	TRBJ2-7	TRBD1	CASSQDRDSSYEQYF	TGTGCCAGCAGCCAGGACAGGGACAGCTCCTACGAGCAGTACTTC
TRBV19	-	TRBJ1-3	-	CATQDSLFPRAAGNTIYF	TGTGCCACCCAAGACTCGCTGTTTCCCAGGGCGGCTGGAAACACCATATATTTT
TRBV9	-	TRBJ1-1	-	CASNPMPNTEAFF	TGTGCCAGCAACCCGATGCCGAACACTGAAGCTTTCTTT
TRBV9	-	TRBJ1-2	-	CASSVESVSFGYGYTF	TGTGCCAGCAGCGTAGAAAGTGTCTCCTTTGGCTATGGCTACACCTTC
TRBV6-5	-	TRBJ2-7	TRBD1	CASSYGQGTYEQYF	TGTGCCAGCAGTTACGGACAGGGAACCTACGAGCAGTACTTC
TRBV27	-	TRBJ1-5	TRBD1	CASNRAGTGLRGGNQPQHF	TGTGCCAGCAACCGGGCCGGGACAGGACTTCGGGGGGGCAATCAGCCCCAGCATTTT
TRBV7-9	-	TRBJ2-2	-	CASSANLDRGELFF	TGTGCCAGCAGCGCCAACCTAGATCGGGGGGAGCTGTTTTTT
TRBV14	once	TRBJ1-1	-	CASSHGTEAFF	TGTGCCAGCAGCCACGGGACAGAAGCTTTCTTT
TRBV28	-	TRBJ2-1	-	CASSPLPIGGEQFF	TGTGCCAGCAGTCCCCTCCCTATAGGCGGCGAGCAGTTCTTC
TRBV7-2	-	TRBJ2-3	-	CASSTRVGTDSFHTQYF	TGTGCCAGCAGTACCCGCGTCGGGACCGACAGTTTCCATACGCAGTATTTT
TRBV10-3	-	TRBJ2-1	TRBD2	CAISAPTSGFDNEQFF	TGTGCCATCAGTGCTCCTACTAGCGGGTTCGACAATGAGCAGTTCTTC
TRBV30	-	TRBJ1-1	-	CAWEGYVNTEAFF	TGTGCCTGGGAAGGATACGTGAACACTGAAGCTTTCTTT
TRBV7-2	-	TRBJ2-5	TRBD2	CASSPGLAGIGTQYF	TGTGCCAGCAGCCCGGGACTAGCGGGAATTGGGACCCAGTACTTC
TRBV7-6	-	TRBJ1-2	-	CASSLAGGGAYGYTF	TGTGCCAGCAGCTTAGCCGGGGGGGGCGCGTATGGCTACACCTTC
TRBV6-1	-	TRBJ1-2	-	CASSERGDGYGYTF	TGTGCCAGCAGTGAAAGGGGGGACGGCTATGGCTACACCTTC
TRBV28	-	TRBJ1-2	-	CASSFFRNKSYGYTF	TGTGCCAGCAGTTTCTTCAGGAACAAGAGCTATGGCTACACCTTC
TRBV5-1	-	TRBJ1-1	-	CASSLDVRTNTEAFF	TGCGCCAGCAGCTTGGATGTACGGACGAACACTGAAGCTTTCTTT
TRBV27	-	TRBJ2-6	-	CASSVLSGANVLTF	TGTGCCAGCAGCGTACTCTCTGGGGCCAACGTCCTGACTTTC
TRBV14	-	TRBJ2-1	TRBD1	CASSHYRGDEQFF	TGTGCCAGCAGCCACTACAGGGGCGATGAGCAGTTCTTC
TRBV7-9	few	TRBJ2-5	TRBD1	CASSQPGQQETQYF	TGTGCCAGCAGCCAACCGGGACAGCAAGAGACCCAGTACTTC
TRBV4-1	-	TRBJ2-4	TRBD2	CASGPGAGGGLAKNIQYF	TGCGCCAGCGGACCGGGGGCGGGAGGGGGCCTAGCCAAAAACATTCAGTACTTC
TRBV9	-	TRBJ2-5	-	CASSVQAGLQETQYF	TGTGCCAGCAGCGTGCAGGCGGGGTTACAAGAGACCCAGTACTTC
TRBV7-2	-	TRBJ2-3	-	CASSLTGWGVQYF	TGTGCCAGCAGCTTGACGGGCTGGGGGGTGCAGTATTTT